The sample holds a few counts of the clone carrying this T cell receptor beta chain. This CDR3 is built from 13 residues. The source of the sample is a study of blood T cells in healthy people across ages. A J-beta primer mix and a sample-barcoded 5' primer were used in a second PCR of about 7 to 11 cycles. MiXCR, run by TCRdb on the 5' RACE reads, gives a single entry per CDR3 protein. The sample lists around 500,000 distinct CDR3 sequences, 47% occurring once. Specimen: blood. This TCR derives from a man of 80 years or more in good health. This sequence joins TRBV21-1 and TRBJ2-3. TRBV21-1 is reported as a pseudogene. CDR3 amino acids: CASSKRQADTQYF. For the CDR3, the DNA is TGTGCCAGCAGCAAAAGGCAAGCAGATACGCAGTATTTT.